This record concerns one T cell receptor beta chain sequence. This sample is part of a study of blood T cell repertoires in COVID-19. Study details: Acute and convalescent COVID-19 samples came from the United States, Italy and Spain. PBMCs, B-cell-depleted T cells, or T cells were the source of the cDNA or gDNA that made up the material.

In the authors' methods: Reference gene primer amplification gave nucleated cell count estimates. The table came from immunoSEQ multiplex PCR; TCRdb's copy has only in-frame clones and leaves some out. V and J calls and clone size follow that table, whereas D and trimming were derived from the DNA. The sample contains approximately 500,000 clones, around 85% of which appear only once. The CDR3 runs 14 residues. V lost 5 bases to trimming and J lost 3 bases, with 10 bases between them. The germline CDR1 and CDR2 sequences are SEHNR and FQNEAQ (reference sequence). The receptor was isolated from a human donor in a cohort sampled during active COVID-19. V gene TRBV7-9 combines with J gene TRBJ1-4; perhaps TRBD1 as D (5 bases). Sequences were obtained from peripheral blood. This chain's CDR3 is CASSQGLANEKLFF. The CDR3 DNA sequence: TGTGCCAGCAGCCAGGGACTTGCTAATGAAAAACTGTTTTTT.